A selection of T cell receptor beta chains follows, all from one sample in a study of cytomegalovirus exposure and HLA in healthy donors. TCRdb's table, derived via immunoSEQ multiplex PCR, lists solely in-frame clones and lacks some. The table lists a few hundred thousand clones, about 70% of them singletons, with approximately 1.9% in the top ten. Sequencing input: PBMCs. The receptors derive from a woman aged 30 to 39 in good health and CMV-seronegative. Each CDR3 is given with its conserved first and last residue. D genes are given only for firm matches. Part of the rows lack a size; the others show once, few, many or a class for expanded clones.

V	size	D	J	DNA	CDR3
TRBV29-1	.	TRBD2	TRBJ2-7	TGCAGCGTTGAGGAACCTTGGACTAGCCGAATGTACTTC	CSVEEPWTSRMYF
TRBV27	.	.	TRBJ2-1	TGTGCCAGCAGTTTATCGGGGGCAGCCCGGGGACACAATGAGCAGTTCTTC	CASSLSGAARGHNEQFF
TRBV6-5	.	TRBD1	TRBJ2-7	TGTGCCAGCAGTCCATTGGGACAGGGAGGGAACGAGCAGTACTTC	CASSPLGQGGNEQYF
TRBV2	.	.	TRBJ2-7	TGTGCCAGCAGTGGGGCGTACGAGCAGTACTTC	CASSGAYEQYF
TRBV6-1	.	TRBD1	TRBJ2-7	TGTGCCAGCGAATTACAGGGGGCGGGCGAGCAGTACTTC	CASELQGAGEQYF
TRBV9	.	TRBD2	TRBJ2-2	TGTGCCAGCAGCGTACTAGCGGGGGAGACCGGGGAGCTGTTTTTT	CASSVLAGETGELFF
TRBV6-1	once	TRBD1	TRBJ1-2	TGTGCCAGCAGTGAATTCCAGACAGGGCAATATATCTACACCTTC	CASSEFQTGQYIYTF
TRBV18	.	TRBD1	TRBJ1-1	TGTGCCAGCTCACCGCTACAGGGGGGGAGGAACACTGAAGCTTTCTTT	CASSPLQGGRNTEAFF
TRBV29-1	.	TRBD1	TRBJ1-2	TGCAGCGTCATAACGACTGGGACAGGCCTCTACACCTTC	CSVITTGTGLYTF
TRBV11-3	.	TRBD2	TRBJ2-7	TGTGCCAGCAGCCGAGGACGGACTAGCGACTACGAGCAGTACTTC	CASSRGRTSDYEQYF
TRBV5-1	.	.	TRBJ2-3	TGCGCCAGCAGTCCAGGGGCAGATACGCAGTATTTT	CASSPGADTQYF
TRBV7-2	.	.	TRBJ2-7	TGTGCCAGCAGCTTAAGACCAGGATACGAGCAGTACTTC	CASSLRPGYEQYF
TRBV7-3	.	.	TRBJ2-2	TGTGCCAGCAGCTTAACTCTACACACCGGGGAGCTGTTTTTT	CASSLTLHTGELFF
TRBV5-1	.	.	TRBJ1-3	TGCGCCAGCAGCACCGACAGCAACTCTGGAAACACCATATATTTT	CASSTDSNSGNTIYF
TRBV25-1	.	TRBD1	TRBJ1-2	TGTGCCACAAGACAGGGGAGTGTAAGTGGCTACACCTTC	CATRQGSVSGYTF
TRBV10-1	few	.	TRBJ1-2	TGCGCCAGCAGTGACAGTGGCTATGGCTACACCTTC	CASSDSGYGYTF
TRBV15	.	.	TRBJ2-6	TGTGCCACCAGCCGGTCTCTTTCCTCTGGGGCCAACGTCCTGACTTTC	CATSRSLSSGANVLTF
TRBV27	.	.	TRBJ2-7	TGTGCCAGCAGTTTAAGGGCAGGGGTCTCCTACGAGCAGTACTTC	CASSLRAGVSYEQYF
TRBV5-5	.	TRBD1	TRBJ1-5	TGTGCCAGCACTACCTCCGGGACAGTCAATCAGCCCCAGCATTTT	CASTTSGTVNQPQHF
TRBV15	.	.	TRBJ1-1	TGTGCCACCAGCAGAAACAGAATTGAAGCTTTCTTT	CATSRNRIEAFF
TRBV29-1	.	.	TRBJ2-1	TGCAGCGTCCAGCCGGGGGTGGGTGAGCAGTTCTTC	CSVQPGVGEQFF
TRBV9	.	.	TRBJ1-1	TGTGCCAGCAGCGTCGGTCCGTACACTGAAGCTTTCTTT	CASSVGPYTEAFF